The next 14 T cell receptor beta chains were all read from a single sample in a study of blood T cell repertoires in COVID-19. Only in-frame clones appear in the TCRdb table, and some are missing; sequencing was by immunoSEQ multiplex PCR. The table records 150,000 to 200,000 clones, 86% of them present only once. Sequencing used peripheral blood. The source of these receptors is a woman aged 60-75 years with COVID-19, enrolled during active disease.

The V call is TRBV27, the J call TRBJ1-2; 9 bases line up with TRBD1. The germline CDR1 and CDR2 sequences are MNHEY and SMNVEV (reference sequence). The CDR3 contains 14 residues. Losses at the gene ends were 1 base for V and 6 bases for J; bases not matched to a gene: 3. The CDR3 nucleotides are TGTGCCAGCAGTTTATTACGACAGGGGGATGGCTACACCTTC. Encoded protein: CASSLLRQGDGYTF.

The V gene is TRBV15, the J gene TRBJ2-1; 8 bases are a match to TRBD2. V shed 1 base, J shed 2 bases, and the junction held 1 base outside the gene matches. The CDR3 spans 15 residues. Germline CDR1 LNHNV, CDR2 YYDKDF (reference sequence). The CDR3 sequence is CATSRVAGPYNEQFF. CDR3 DNA: TGTGCCACCAGCAGAGTAGCGGGGCCCTACAATGAGCAGTTCTTC.

This clone was detected only a few times. The chain has TRBV5-1 and TRBJ1-5; no clear D. The V end was cut by 0 bases, the J end by 4 bases, with 14 bases between. Per germline, CDR1 SGHRS and CDR2 YFSETQ. CDR3 size: 16 residues. The CDR3 is CASSLGAGGGNQPQHF. DNA of the CDR3: TGCGCCAGCAGCTTGGGGGCAGGAGGAGGGAATCAGCCCCAGCATTTT.

CDR3 in amino acids: CASGLVLAGDLETQYF. The CDR3 nucleotides read TGTGCTAGTGGTTTGGTACTAGCGGGAGACTTGGAGACCCAGTACTTC. The chain joins TRBV12-5 to TRBJ2-5, with 11 bases lining up with TRBD2. CDR1 is LGHNT and CDR2 is FRNRAP in the germline V gene. The CDR3 is made up of 16 amino acids. With 0 bases clipped from V and 5 bases from J, the junction kept 5 bases outside the gene matches.

The rearrangement joins TRBV28 to TRBJ2-1, with 12 bases fitting TRBD2. The germline V gene encodes CDR1 MDHEN and CDR2 SYDVKM. The V gene end was trimmed by 5 bases and the J gene end by 4 bases; junction bases not matched to a gene: 6. The CDR3 runs 16 residues. The CDR3 DNA sequence: TGTGCCAGCAGTCCTACAACTAGCGGGAGGTACAATGAGCAGTTCTTC. This translates into CASSPTTSGRYNEQFF.

The chain carries TRBV11-2 and TRBJ2-3, with 7 bases lining up with TRBD1. Germline V gives CDR1 SGHAT, CDR2 FQNNGV. This CDR3 has 15 amino acids. V was clipped by 5 bases and J by 3 bases; unmatched bases: 8. The CDR3 is CASSLQGEGTDTQYF. CDR3 coding DNA: TGTGCCAGCAGCCTTCAGGGGGAAGGAACAGATACGCAGTATTTT.

The CDR3 here is CATRDTQGEAAEAFF. CDR3 bases: TGTGCCACCAGAGACACACAGGGAGAAGCGGCTGAAGCTTTCTTT. The chain couples TRBV24-1 to TRBJ1-1, with a possible D match to TRBD1 (6 bases). Germline values: CDR1 KGHDR, CDR2 SFDVKD. This CDR3 contains 15 residues. V shed 7 bases and J shed 6 bases, with 20 bases lying between them.

This sequence joins TRBV30 and TRBJ1-3; 9 bases fit TRBD1. This CDR3 has 15 amino acids. Germline values: CDR1 GTSNPN, CDR2 SVGIG (reference sequence). V lost 2 bases to trimming and J lost 4 bases; unmatched junction nucleotides: 6. CDR3 region: CAWSPHRGLGNTIYF. In DNA, the CDR3 is TGTGCCTGGAGTCCCCACAGGGGGCTAGGAAACACCATATATTTT.

This clone is a singleton in its sample. The rearrangement links TRBV19 to TRBJ1-5; 7 positions agree with TRBD1. The V gene end was trimmed by 6 bases and the J gene end by 4 bases; junction bases not matched to a gene: 6. This CDR3 is built from 14 residues. The V gene's germline CDR1 is LNHDA and CDR2 SQIVND (reference sequence). CDR3 nucleotide sequence: TGTGCCAGTAGCCAGGGGGTAGGAAATCAGCCCCAGCATTTT. Amino acid sequence: CASSQGVGNQPQHF.

Comments on this clone: Other DNA sequences in the sample encode the same CDR3. The chain is built from TRBV9 and TRBJ2-7, with TRBD2 identical over 11 bases. Germline CDR1 is SGDLS and CDR2 is YYNGEE. The CDR3 is made up of 15 amino acids. J gave up 4 bases and V 0 bases, and 3 bases lay outside the gene matches. CDR3: CASSVAPSGRYEQYF. CDR3 coding DNA: TGTGCCAGCAGCGTAGCTCCTAGCGGGAGGTACGAGCAGTACTTC.

This rearrangement joins TRBV7-9 to TRBJ2-7, with TRBD1 matching over 9 bases. J gave up 3 bases and V 5 bases, and 11 bases lay outside the gene matches. This CDR3 is 16 amino acids long. Per the germline V gene, CDR1 is SEHNR and CDR2 is FQNEAQ (reference sequence). Written as DNA, the CDR3 is TGTGCCAGCAGCACTAACCGGGACAGGGCGATCTACGAGCAGTACTTC. Translation gives CASSTNRDRAIYEQYF.

The chain uses TRBV7-2 and TRBJ1-5, with TRBD1 matching 10 bases. The CDR3 has 17 amino acids. Germline V gene lookup returns CDR1 SGHTA and CDR2 FQGNSA. J lost 5 bases, V lost 5 bases, and 12 bases had no gene match. This CDR3 reads CASSPTPRGQGDQPQHF. CDR3 bases: TGTGCCAGCAGCCCAACCCCTCGCGGACAGGGGGATCAGCCCCAGCATTTT.

This chain uses TRBV12-3 or TRBV12-4 with TRBJ1-4; D not resolved. The CDR3 is 12 residues long. Trimming stripped 3 bases from V and 8 bases from J, with 7 bases between. The CDR3 DNA follows: TGTGCCAGCAGTTTTAGTAAGGAAAAACTGTTTTTT. Amino acid sequence: CASSFSKEKLFF.

The chain joins TRBV24-1 to TRBJ1-5; D gene unclear. Trimming removed 5 bases from V and 3 bases from J, with 7 bases in between. This CDR3 is built from 13 residues. From germline, CDR1 is KGHDR and CDR2 SFDVKD. CDR3 DNA: TGTGCCACCAGTGGAGGTTACAATCAGCCCCAGCATTTT. Protein sequence: CATSGGYNQPQHF.